This T cell receptor beta chain comes out of a study of cytomegalovirus exposure and HLA in healthy donors. General study results and limits: Across all donors, roughly uniform sequencing depth was an assumption of the presence/absence analyses. For cytomegalovirus status, the classifier reportedly gave diagnoses with high specificity and sensitivity.

PCR employed 60 Vbeta and 13 Jbeta primers. Measured with immunoSEQ multiplex PCR; TCRdb has only the in-frame clones, and not every one. Of 130,000 or so clones listed, 65% to 85% were seen once; the top ten hold approximately 1.2%. Comments on this clone: Its antigen is not known.

This receptor was taken from a man between 50 and 59 years old in good health and CMV-seronegative. Material for sequencing was PBMCs.

Here the CDR3 reads CASSARRGETQYF. CDR3 DNA sequence: TGTGCCAGCAGTGCCAGAAGGGGAGAGACCCAGTACTTC. This chain joins TRBV2 and TRBJ2-5, with D possibly being TRBD1 (5 bases). V was cut by 4 bases and J by 4 bases, with 10 bases left in between. Per the germline V gene, CDR1 is SNHLY and CDR2 is FYNNEI. This CDR3 comprises 13 residues. The variable domain in full, with the rest retrieved from reference TRBV2 and TRBJ2-5, is EPEVTQTPSHQVTQMGQEVILRCVPISNHLYFYWYRQILGQKVEFLVSFYNNEISEKSEIFDDQFSVERPDGSNFTLKIRSTKLEDSAMYFCASSARRGETQYFGPGTRLLVL.